This entry lists 10 T cell receptor beta chains sequenced from one sample in a study of regulatory T cells in long-lasting Graves disease (dated by TCRdb to about 2021). Library preparation used multiplex PCR. Sequencing relied on an Illumina HiSeq 4000. To build TCR beta libraries, CDR3 regions were amplified by Arm-PCR using iRepertoire HTBI primers. The public sequencing data were trimmed at Q25 with fastp and processed into clonotypes with MiXCR by TCRdb, which kept only in-frame beta chains. CDR3 protein sequences are deduplicated, and each keeps its most common genes and DNA. The sample table records roughly 530,000 distinct CDR3 sequences; about 16% of these occur just once. The ten largest clones add up to about 25% of the sample. Per the publication, the time point label means: newly diagnosed GD, antithyroid drugs for less than 3 months. For both TCR sequencing and RNA sequencing, RNA was extracted from PBMCs in TRIzol.

These data were likewise used in another study, on T cells in Graves' hyperthyroidism and ophthalmopathy.

Sample: peripheral blood mononuclear cells (PBMCs), taken at new diagnosis, from a patient treated with antithyroid drugs. The receptors originated from a woman aged 40-60 years with Graves disease. Donor details come from another sample of the same person, matched by shared clones.

This clonotype came up many times. One end of the junction varies from germline; a read error may be responsible. V usage is TRBV5-1 and J usage is TRBJ1-2, with TRBD1 as a possible D gene (5 bases). This CDR3 spans 17 amino acids. Germline V gene sequence: CDR1 SGHRS, CDR2 YFSETQ. The CDR3: CASSLGTSGVEGNGYTF. CDR3 bases: TGTGCCAGCAGCTTGGGGACTTCGGGCGTTGAAGGGAATGGCTACACCTTC.

The rearrangement links TRBV19 to TRBJ1-5; D is perhaps TRBD1 (5 bases). CDR1 and CDR2 from the germline V gene are LNHDA and SQIVND (reference sequence). The V end lost 4 bases, the J end lost 3 bases, and 13 bases lay between the germline ends. The CDR3 sequence is 15 residues long. CDR3 coding DNA: TGTGCCAGTAGTACCGGGACGGGGAACAATCAGCCCCAGCATTTT. Amino acid sequence: CASSTGTGNNQPQHF.

This clonotype was picked up many times. The genes are TRBV7-2 and TRBJ1-3; D may be TRBD1 (5 bases). This CDR3 is 16 amino acids long. The V end was cut by 5 bases, the J end by 2 bases, with 16 bases between. The V gene's germline CDR1 is SGHTA and CDR2 FQGNSA. The CDR3 region has the DNA TGTGCCAGCAGCCTCAGGGCGGGGGGAGCTGGAAACACCATATATTTT. It encodes CASSLRAGGAGNTIYF.

The rearrangement links TRBV6-2 or TRBV6-3 to TRBJ1-5; 9 bases map to TRBD1. Germline V gene lookup returns CDR1 MNHEY and CDR2 SVGEGT. The CDR3 is 13 residues long. V shed 5 bases and J 7 bases; nucleotides not matched to a gene: 3. For the CDR3, the DNA is TGTGCCAGCAGTGGGGACAGGGAACAGCCCCAGCATTTT. Translated, it gives CASSGDREQPQHF.

This clonotype was seen at least ten times. The V call is TRBV20-1, the J call TRBJ2-3; 10 nucleotides line up with TRBD1. This CDR3 has 12 amino acids. Germline-derived CDR1 and CDR2 are DFQATT and SNEGSKA (reference sequence). Trimming cost V 4 bases and J 8 bases; bases outside gene matches: 3. As DNA, the CDR3 is TGCAGTGCTATGGACAGGGGGGCTACGCAGTATTTT. As protein: CSAMDRGATQYF.

This clonotype was recorded at least ten times. This rearrangement joins TRBV12-3 or TRBV12-4 to TRBJ2-7, with D uncertain. The CDR3 is 14 amino acids. Between the trimmed V and J ends, which lost 3 bases and 7 bases, there was a span of 16 bases. CDR3 nucleotide sequence: TGTGCCAGCAGTTTGGGTGGCCCAGAGAGGGAGCAGTACTTC. Protein sequence: CASSLGGPEREQYF.

The chain joins TRBV15 to TRBJ1-2; D is possibly TRBD1 (5 bases). This CDR3 is built from 14 residues. The germline gives CDR1 LNHNV, CDR2 YYDKDF (reference sequence). Trimming shortened V by 0 bases and J by 4 bases, and 9 bases separated the two germline ends. CDR3 region: CATSREAGLYGYTF. The CDR3 nucleotides read TGTGCCACCAGCAGAGAGGCGGGGCTCTATGGCTACACCTTC.

This clonotype was recorded a few times. The rearrangement links TRBV11-1 to TRBJ2-2; D possibly corresponds to TRBD1 (6 bases). V was trimmed by 5 bases and J by 4 bases, leaving 11 bases between them. The length of the CDR3 is 14 residues. From germline, CDR1 is SGHAT and CDR2 FQDESV (reference sequence). The CDR3 protein is CASSLDRPTGELFF. Here the CDR3 DNA reads TGTGCCAGCAGCCTCGACAGGCCCACCGGGGAGCTGTTTTTT.

This clonotype was detected many times. The V and J genes are TRBV6-2 or TRBV6-3 and TRBJ1-4, with 7 nucleotides matching TRBD1. With V trimmed by 4 bases and J by 6 bases, 5 bases remained unmatched. This CDR3 spans 14 amino acids. CDR1 is MNHEY and CDR2 is SVGEGT in the germline V gene. CDR3 loop: CASSSAGTDEKLFF. In nucleotides, the CDR3 is TGTGCCAGCAGTTCAGCGGGGACAGATGAAAAACTGTTTTTT.

This chain links TRBV28 with TRBJ1-6; perhaps TRBD1 as D (6 bases). Germline loops: CDR1 MDHEN, CDR2 SYDVKM. The CDR3 sequence is 15 residues long. Trimming pared 5 bases from V and 4 bases from J, leaving 12 bases between. The DNA of the CDR3 is TGTGCCAGCAGTCCAGGGACAATTTATAATTCACCCCTCCACTTT. As protein: CASSPGTIYNSPLHF.